Listed below are T cell receptor beta chains from one sample, sequenced in a study of T cell changes during pregnancy in multiple sclerosis. Libraries were prepared by immunoSEQ multiplex PCR; TCRdb keeps only in-frame clonotypes and omits some of them. The sample lists fewer than 75,000 clones; about 91% were seen once. Source: CD8+ T cells from peripheral blood mononuclear cells, taken before pregnancy. Receptor source: a female donor with multiple sclerosis, enrolled in a pregnancy study. Each CDR3 is given with its conserved first and last residue. D genes are given only for firm matches. The size field is filled for only some rows; it gives once, few, many or a size class.

clone_size j_call v_call d_call cdr3_nt cdr3_aa
- TRBJ2-7 TRBV15 - TGTGCCACCAGCAGAGAGGTTCCCAGTACCGACGAGCAGTACTTC CATSREVPSTDEQYF
- TRBJ1-5 TRBV4-1 TRBD1 TGCGCCAGCAGCCAAGAGACAGGGATGGATCAGCCCCAGCATTTT CASSQETGMDQPQHF
once TRBJ1-2 TRBV21-1 - TGTGCCAGCAGCCTGTGGGACAGTCCGGACTATGGCTACACCTTC CASSLWDSPDYGYTF
- TRBJ1-2 TRBV13 TRBD1 TGTGCCAGCAGCCATCGGACAGGGAACTATGGCTACACCTTC CASSHRTGNYGYTF
- TRBJ2-2 TRBV25-1 - TGTGCCACAGGGATCGGCACCGGGGAGCTGTTTTTT CATGIGTGELFF
once TRBJ1-5 TRBV7-8 - TGTGCCAGCAGCGAGAGCGGGGGCAGCAATCAGCCCCAGCATTTT CASSESGGSNQPQHF
- TRBJ2-1 TRBV13 TRBD2 TGTGCCAGCAGCCCGCCCTCCAGCGGGGGGGCGATTGAGCAGTTCTTC CASSPPSSGGAIEQFF
- TRBJ2-5 TRBV4-2 TRBD1 TGTGCCAGCACCCTCGACAGGGGCCAAGAGACCCAGTACTTC CASTLDRGQETQYF
- TRBJ2-5 TRBV4-1 TRBD1 TGCGCCAGCAGCCAAGGAGACAGGGGGGTCAGAGAGACCCAGTACTTC CASSQGDRGVRETQYF
- TRBJ2-1 TRBV19 - TGTGCCAGTAGTATGGAAGGCGGGGCCCCCAGCGATGAGCAGTTCTTC CASSMEGGAPSDEQFF
- TRBJ1-2 TRBV5-6 TRBD1 TGTGCCAGCAGCGCATTGACAGGGGGGACTATGTATGGCTACACCTTC CASSALTGGTMYGYTF
- TRBJ1-5 TRBV30 - TGTGCCTGGAGTGTACAGACAGGCTTCGGGAATCAGCCCCAGCATTTT CAWSVQTGFGNQPQHF
- TRBJ2-5 TRBV4-1 - TGCGCCAGCAGCCAACTTCTGGCAGGGCGGCACAAAGAGACCCAGTACTTC CASSQLLAGRHKETQYF
- TRBJ2-7 TRBV5-6 - TGTGCCAGCAGTTTCCACAGGATGAGCTCCTACGAGCAGTACTTC CASSFHRMSSYEQYF
- TRBJ2-7 TRBV2 TRBD1 TGTGCCAGCAGTGAGGAACAGGGGTATGCCTACGAGCAGTACTTC CASSEEQGYAYEQYF
- TRBJ2-7 TRBV7-9 - TGTGCCAGCAGCTTAGCCGGGACCTACGAGCAGTACTTC CASSLAGTYEQYF
- TRBJ2-7 TRBV7-9 - TGTGCCAGCAGCCTGACGGGCGAGCAGTACTTC CASSLTGEQYF
- TRBJ2-1 TRBV7-4 - TGTGCCAGCAGCTGCCCTAAAGTGGGAGCCCCAAGCTCCTACAATGAGCAGTTCTTC CASSCPKVGAPSSYNEQFF
- TRBJ1-4 TRBV19 TRBD1 TGTGCCAGTAGTTCAACCGAAAACACAGGGGCGGCTAATGAAAAACTGTTTTTT CASSSTENTGAANEKLFF
- TRBJ2-7 TRBV10-2 TRBD1 TGCGCCAGCAGTCTAGGGACAGACACCTACGAGCAGTACTTC CASSLGTDTYEQYF
- TRBJ1-6 TRBV30 TRBD1 TGTGCCTGGAGTGTGGACAGGGTAAATTCCTATAATTCACCCCTCCACTTT CAWSVDRVNSYNSPLHF
- TRBJ2-3 TRBV7-9 - TGTGCCAGCAGCAGAACAGGGTTCAAGCGCACAGATACGCAGTATTTT CASSRTGFKRTDTQYF
- TRBJ1-1 TRBV6-1 TRBD1 TGTGCCAGCAGCCAGGGGGCCAATGAAGCTTTCTTT CASSQGANEAFF
once TRBJ1-1 TRBV27 - TGCGCCAGCAGTTTCTGGGGAGGGACTGAAGCTTTCTTT CASSFWGGTEAFF
- TRBJ2-2 TRBV9 TRBD1 TGTGCCAGCAGCGCGGGAGACAGGGGGTGGACCGGGGAGCTGTTTTTT CASSAGDRGWTGELFF
- TRBJ1-4 TRBV13 TRBD1 TGTGCCAGCAGCTTACGGACAGGGAGCGATGGTAATGAAAAACTGTTTTTT CASSLRTGSDGNEKLFF
- TRBJ2-7 TRBV19 - TGTGCCAGTAGTCGGGACATAGAACTCGAGCAGTACTTC CASSRDIELEQYF
- TRBJ2-1 TRBV5-8 - TGTGCCAGCAGCTTACTACCCAACTCCTACAATGAGCAGTTCTTC CASSLLPNSYNEQFF
- TRBJ2-3 TRBV5-6 TRBD1 TGTGCCAGCAGCGAGGGACAGGGGTATACAGATACGCAGTATTTT CASSEGQGYTDTQYF
- TRBJ2-1 TRBV27 TRBD1 TGTGCCAGCAGCGGGACAGGGAATTACAATGAGCAGTTCTTC CASSGTGNYNEQFF
- TRBJ1-5 TRBV6-1 - TGTGCCAGCAGTCCACAGGGATACCAGCCCCAGCATTTT CASSPQGYQPQHF
- TRBJ2-7 TRBV2 TRBD1 TGTGCCAGCAGTGAACGGACAGGGGGTAACTACGAGCAGTACTTC CASSERTGGNYEQYF
- TRBJ1-2 TRBV10-3 - TGTGCCATCAGTGAGGGGGGGGGCCCGATGTGGGGCTACACCTTC CAISEGGGPMWGYTF
- TRBJ1-1 TRBV4-1 - TGCGCCAGCAGCCAAGATGGCAGGGGCTTGAACACTGAAGCTTTCTTT CASSQDGRGLNTEAFF
- TRBJ1-1 TRBV6-5 - TGTGCCAGCAGTTCGGGGGGATGGACTGAAGCTTTCTTT CASSSGGWTEAFF
- TRBJ2-1 TRBV19 - TGTGCCAGTACCTCTAGGGGTAATGAGCAGTTCTTC CASTSRGNEQFF
- TRBJ1-6 TRBV7-6 TRBD1 TGTGCCAGCAGCTCAGGGGGGATGGGGTCACCCCTCCACTTT CASSSGGMGSPLHF
- TRBJ2-1 TRBV4-1 - TGCGCCAGCAGCCTACTCGAAGGGGTCAATGAGCAGTTCTTC CASSLLEGVNEQFF
- TRBJ1-1 TRBV29-1 - TGCAGCGTTGAAGTTGGGGCGGGGACTGAAGCTTTCTTT CSVEVGAGTEAFF
- TRBJ2-5 TRBV6-1 TRBD2 TGTGCCAGCAGTCAACTAGCGGGGGGCCCAGAGACCCAGTACTTC CASSQLAGGPETQYF